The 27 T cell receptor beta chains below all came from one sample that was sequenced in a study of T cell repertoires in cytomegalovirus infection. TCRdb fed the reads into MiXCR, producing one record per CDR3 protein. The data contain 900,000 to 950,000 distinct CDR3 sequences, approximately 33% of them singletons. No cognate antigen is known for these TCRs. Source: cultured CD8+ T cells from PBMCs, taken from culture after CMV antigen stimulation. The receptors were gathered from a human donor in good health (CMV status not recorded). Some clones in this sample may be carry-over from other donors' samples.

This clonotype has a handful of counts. This CDR3 is CASRTDRDDGELFF. The CDR3 nucleotides are TGTGCCAGCAGAACGGACAGGGACGACGGGGAGCTGTTTTTT. The rearrangement links TRBV2 to TRBJ2-2; 8 bases map to TRBD1. Germline-derived CDR1 and CDR2 are SNHLY and FYNNEI. This CDR3 has 14 residues. J was trimmed by 7 bases and V by 6 bases; bases with no gene match: 7.

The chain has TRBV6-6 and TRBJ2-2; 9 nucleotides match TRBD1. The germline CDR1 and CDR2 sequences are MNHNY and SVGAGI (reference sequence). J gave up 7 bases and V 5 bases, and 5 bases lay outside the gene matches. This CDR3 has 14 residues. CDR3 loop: CASSPTGGDGELFF. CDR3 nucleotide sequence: TGTGCCAGCAGTCCGACAGGGGGGGACGGGGAGCTGTTTTTT.

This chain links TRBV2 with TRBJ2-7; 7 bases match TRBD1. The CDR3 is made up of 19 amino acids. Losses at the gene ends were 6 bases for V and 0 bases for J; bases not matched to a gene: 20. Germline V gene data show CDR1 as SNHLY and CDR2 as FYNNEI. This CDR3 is CASSAITGAPSALSYEQYF. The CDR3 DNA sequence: TGTGCCAGCAGCGCCATAACAGGGGCGCCGTCGGCTCTCTCCTACGAGCAGTACTTC.

As DNA, the CDR3 is TGTGCCAGCAGCCCTCCGGGACATAGCACAGATACGCAGTATTTT. Amino acids: CASSPPGHSTDTQYF. The chain recombines TRBV11-3 with TRBJ2-3; D might be TRBD1 (6 bases). CDR3 length: 15 residues. CDR1 is SGHNT, CDR2 YENEEA, per germline. The V end was cut by 5 bases, the J end by 0 bases, with 12 bases between.

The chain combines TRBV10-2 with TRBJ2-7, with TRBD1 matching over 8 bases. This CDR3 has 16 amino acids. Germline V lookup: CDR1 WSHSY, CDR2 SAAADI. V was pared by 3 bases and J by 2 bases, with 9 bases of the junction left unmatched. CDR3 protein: CASSDPDREIAYEQYF. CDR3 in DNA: TGCGCCAGCAGTGACCCGGACAGGGAGATTGCCTACGAGCAGTACTTC.

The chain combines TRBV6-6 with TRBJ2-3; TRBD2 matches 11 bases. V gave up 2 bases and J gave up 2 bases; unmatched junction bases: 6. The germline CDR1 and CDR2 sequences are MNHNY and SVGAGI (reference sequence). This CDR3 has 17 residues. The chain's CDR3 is CASSYPASGGNTDTQYF. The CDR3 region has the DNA TGTGCCAGCAGTTACCCGGCTAGCGGGGGGAACACAGATACGCAGTATTTT.

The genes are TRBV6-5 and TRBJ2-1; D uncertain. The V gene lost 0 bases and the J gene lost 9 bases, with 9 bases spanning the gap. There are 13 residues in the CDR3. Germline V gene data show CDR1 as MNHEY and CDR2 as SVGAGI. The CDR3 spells CASSYSSIGEQFF. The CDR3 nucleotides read TGTGCCAGCAGTTACTCGAGTATCGGTGAGCAGTTCTTC.

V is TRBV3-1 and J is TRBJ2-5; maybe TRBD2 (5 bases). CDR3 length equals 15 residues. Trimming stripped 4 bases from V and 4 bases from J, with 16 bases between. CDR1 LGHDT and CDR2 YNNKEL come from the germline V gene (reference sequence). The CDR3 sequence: CASSPLRAIGETQYF. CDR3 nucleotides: TGTGCCAGCAGCCCCCTGAGGGCCATCGGAGAGACCCAGTACTTC.

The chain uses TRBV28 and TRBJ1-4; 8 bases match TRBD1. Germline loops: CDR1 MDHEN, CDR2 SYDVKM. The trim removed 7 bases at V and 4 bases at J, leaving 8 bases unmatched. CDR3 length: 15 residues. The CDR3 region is CASTAPTGVNEKLFF. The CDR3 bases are TGTGCCAGCACCGCCCCGACAGGGGTTAATGAAAAACTGTTTTTT.

Here the CDR3 DNA reads TGTGCCAGCAGCTTCGGACAGGGGAGGTCCTACGAGCAGTACGTC. It specifies CASSFGQGRSYEQYV. The chain recombines TRBV5-5 with TRBJ2-7, with TRBD1 matching over 9 bases. The CDR3 totals 15 residues. Germline CDR1 SGHKS, CDR2 YYEKEE (reference sequence). The J segment lost 1 base and the V segment lost 2 bases, leaving 4 bases of the junction unmatched.

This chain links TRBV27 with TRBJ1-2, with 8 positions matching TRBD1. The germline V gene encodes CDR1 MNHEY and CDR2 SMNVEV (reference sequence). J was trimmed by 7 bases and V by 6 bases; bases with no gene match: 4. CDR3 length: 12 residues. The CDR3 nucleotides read TGTGCCAGCAGCAGGGGGCCGGGTGGCTACACCTTC. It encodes CASSRGPGGYTF.

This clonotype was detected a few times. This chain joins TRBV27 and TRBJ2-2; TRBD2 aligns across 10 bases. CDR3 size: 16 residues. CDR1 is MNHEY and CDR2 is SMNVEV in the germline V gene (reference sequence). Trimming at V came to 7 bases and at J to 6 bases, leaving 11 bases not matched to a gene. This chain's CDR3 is CASTPLERGGSGELFF. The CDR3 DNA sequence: TGTGCCAGCACCCCATTGGAGCGGGGGGGTTCCGGGGAGCTGTTTTTT.

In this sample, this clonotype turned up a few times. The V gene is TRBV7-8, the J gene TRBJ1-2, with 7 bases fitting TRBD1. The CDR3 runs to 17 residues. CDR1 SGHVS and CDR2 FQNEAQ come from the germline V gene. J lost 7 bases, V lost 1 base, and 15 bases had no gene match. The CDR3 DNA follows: TGTGCCAGCAGCTTAGACGGGCTGGGTAGGGGGCATCTTGGCTACACCTTC. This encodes CASSLDGLGRGHLGYTF.

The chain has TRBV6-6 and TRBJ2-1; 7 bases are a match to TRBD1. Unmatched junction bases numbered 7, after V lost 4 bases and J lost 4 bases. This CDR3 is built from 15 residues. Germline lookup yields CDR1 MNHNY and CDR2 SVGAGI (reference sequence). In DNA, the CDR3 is TGTGCCAGCAGTTCGGACAGGCCGCAATACAATGAGCAGTTCTTC. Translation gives CASSSDRPQYNEQFF.

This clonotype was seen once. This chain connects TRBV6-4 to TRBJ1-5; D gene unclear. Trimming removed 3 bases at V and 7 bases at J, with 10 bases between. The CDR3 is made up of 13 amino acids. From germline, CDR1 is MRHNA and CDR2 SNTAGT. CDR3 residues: CASSERGGQPQHF. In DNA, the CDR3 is TGTGCCAGCAGTGAACGGGGAGGACAGCCCCAGCATTTT.

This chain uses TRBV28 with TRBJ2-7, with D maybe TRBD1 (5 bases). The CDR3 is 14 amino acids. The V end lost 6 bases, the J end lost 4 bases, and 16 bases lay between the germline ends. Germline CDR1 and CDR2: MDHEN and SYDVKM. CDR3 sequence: CASSLDKGLYEQYV. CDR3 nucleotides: TGTGCCAGCAGCTTGGACAAGGGGCTTTACGAGCAGTACGTC.

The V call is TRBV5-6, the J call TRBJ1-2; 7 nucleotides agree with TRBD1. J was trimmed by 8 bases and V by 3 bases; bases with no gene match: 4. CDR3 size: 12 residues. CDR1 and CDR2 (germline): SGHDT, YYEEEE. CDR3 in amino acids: CASSSHRGGYTF. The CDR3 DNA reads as TGTGCCAGCAGCTCACACAGGGGCGGCTACACCTTC.

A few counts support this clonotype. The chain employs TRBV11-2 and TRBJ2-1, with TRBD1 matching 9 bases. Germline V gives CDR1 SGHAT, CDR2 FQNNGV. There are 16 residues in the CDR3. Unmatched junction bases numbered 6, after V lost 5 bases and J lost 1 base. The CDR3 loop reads CASSPGGQGSYNEQFF. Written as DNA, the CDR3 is TGTGCCAGCAGCCCCGGGGGACAGGGATCCTACAATGAGCAGTTCTTC.

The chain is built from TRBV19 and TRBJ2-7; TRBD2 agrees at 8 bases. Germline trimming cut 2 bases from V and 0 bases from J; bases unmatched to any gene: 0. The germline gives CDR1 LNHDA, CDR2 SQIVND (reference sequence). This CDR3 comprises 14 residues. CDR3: CASSISGSSYEQYF. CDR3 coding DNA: TGTGCCAGTAGTATAAGCGGGAGCTCCTACGAGCAGTACTTC.

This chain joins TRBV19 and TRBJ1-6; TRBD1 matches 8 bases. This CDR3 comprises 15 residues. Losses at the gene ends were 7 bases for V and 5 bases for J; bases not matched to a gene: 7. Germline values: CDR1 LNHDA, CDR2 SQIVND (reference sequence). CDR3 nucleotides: TGTGCCAGTAAATTAATGACAGGGGATAATTCACCCCTCCACTTT. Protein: CASKLMTGDNSPLHF.

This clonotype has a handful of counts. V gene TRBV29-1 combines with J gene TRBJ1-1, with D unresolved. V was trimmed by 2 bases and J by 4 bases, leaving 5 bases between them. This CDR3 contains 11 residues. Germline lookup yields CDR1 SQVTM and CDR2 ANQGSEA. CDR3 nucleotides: TGCAGCGTTGAAATAGGCACTGAAGCTTTCTTT. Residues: CSVEIGTEAFF.

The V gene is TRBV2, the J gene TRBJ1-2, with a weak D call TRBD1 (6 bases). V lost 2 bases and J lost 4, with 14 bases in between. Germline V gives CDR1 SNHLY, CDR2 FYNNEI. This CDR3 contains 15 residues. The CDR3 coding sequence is TGTGCCAGCAGTGAACTGGGGGGCGCGGTCTATGGCTACACCTTC. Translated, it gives CASSELGGAVYGYTF.

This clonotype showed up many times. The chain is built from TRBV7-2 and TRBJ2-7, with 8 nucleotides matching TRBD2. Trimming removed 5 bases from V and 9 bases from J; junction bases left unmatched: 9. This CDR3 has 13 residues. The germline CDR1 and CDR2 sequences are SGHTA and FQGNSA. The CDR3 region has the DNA TGTGCCAGCAGCCGGGGGGGAGGGGCTGTGCAGTACTTC. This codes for CASSRGGGAVQYF.

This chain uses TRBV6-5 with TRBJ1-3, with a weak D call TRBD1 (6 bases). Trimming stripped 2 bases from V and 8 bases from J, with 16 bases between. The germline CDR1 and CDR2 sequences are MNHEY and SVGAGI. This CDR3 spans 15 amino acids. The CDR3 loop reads CASSYGGRGTDTIYF. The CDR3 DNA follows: TGTGCCAGCAGTTACGGCGGCAGGGGAACGGACACCATATATTTT.

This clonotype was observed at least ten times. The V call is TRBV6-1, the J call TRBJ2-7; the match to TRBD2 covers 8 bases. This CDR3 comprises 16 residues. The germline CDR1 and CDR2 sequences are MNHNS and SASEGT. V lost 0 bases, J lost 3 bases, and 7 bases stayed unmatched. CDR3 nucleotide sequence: TGTGCCAGCAGTGAAGCGTCAGCGGGGGACTTCTACGAGCAGTACGTC. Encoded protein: CASSEASAGDFYEQYV.

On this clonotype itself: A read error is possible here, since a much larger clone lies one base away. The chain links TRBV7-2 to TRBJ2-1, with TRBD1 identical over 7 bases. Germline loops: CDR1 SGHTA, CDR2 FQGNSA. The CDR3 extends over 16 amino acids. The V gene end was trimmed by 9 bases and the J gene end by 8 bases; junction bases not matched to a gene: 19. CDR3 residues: CASRWTRSGQFDEQFF. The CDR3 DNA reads TGTGCCAGTCGTTGGACCCGTTCGGGACAGTTCGATGAGCAGTTCTTC.

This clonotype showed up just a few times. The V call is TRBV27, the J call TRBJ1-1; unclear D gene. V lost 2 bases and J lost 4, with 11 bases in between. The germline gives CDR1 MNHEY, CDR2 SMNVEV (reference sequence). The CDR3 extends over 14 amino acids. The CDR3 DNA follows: TGTGCCAGCAGTTTACTGGCCGCGGGCACTGAAGCTTTCTTT. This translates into CASSLLAAGTEAFF.